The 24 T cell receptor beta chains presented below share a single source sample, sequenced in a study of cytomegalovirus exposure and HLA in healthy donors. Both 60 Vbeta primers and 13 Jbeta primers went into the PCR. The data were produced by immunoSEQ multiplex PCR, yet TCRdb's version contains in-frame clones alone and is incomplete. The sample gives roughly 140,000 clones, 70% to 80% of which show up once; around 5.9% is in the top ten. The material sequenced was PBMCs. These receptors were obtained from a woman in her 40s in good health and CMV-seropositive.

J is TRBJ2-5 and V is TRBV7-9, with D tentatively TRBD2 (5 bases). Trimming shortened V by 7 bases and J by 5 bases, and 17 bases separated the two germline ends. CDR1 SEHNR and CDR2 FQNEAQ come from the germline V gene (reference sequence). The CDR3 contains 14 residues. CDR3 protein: CASMPTQREETQYF. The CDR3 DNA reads TGTGCCAGCATGCCGACCCAGAGGGAGGAGACCCAGTACTTC.

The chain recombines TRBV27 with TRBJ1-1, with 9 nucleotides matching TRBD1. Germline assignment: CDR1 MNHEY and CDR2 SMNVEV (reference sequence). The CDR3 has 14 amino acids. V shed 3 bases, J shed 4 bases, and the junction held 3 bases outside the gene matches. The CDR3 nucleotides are TGTGCCAGCAGTTTGGGACAGGGAATCACTGAAGCTTTCTTT. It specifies CASSLGQGITEAFF.

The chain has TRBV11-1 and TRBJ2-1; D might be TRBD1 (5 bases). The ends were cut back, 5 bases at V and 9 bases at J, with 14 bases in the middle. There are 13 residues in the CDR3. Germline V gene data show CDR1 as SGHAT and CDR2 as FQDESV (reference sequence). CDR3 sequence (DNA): TGTGCCAGCAGCCCCAACGAAAGGGGTGAGCAGTTCTTC. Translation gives CASSPNERGEQFF. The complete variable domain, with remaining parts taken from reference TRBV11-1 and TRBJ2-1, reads EAEVAQSPRYKITEKSQAVAFWCDPISGHATLYWYRQILGQGPELLVQFQDESVVDDSQLPKDRFSAERLKGVDSTLKIQPAELGDSAMYLCASSPNERGEQFFGPGTRLTVL.

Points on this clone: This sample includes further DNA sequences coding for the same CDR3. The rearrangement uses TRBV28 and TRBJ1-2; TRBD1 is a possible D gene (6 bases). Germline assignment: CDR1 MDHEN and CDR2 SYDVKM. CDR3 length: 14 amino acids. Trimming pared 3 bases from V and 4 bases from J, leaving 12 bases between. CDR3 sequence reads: CASSLTGAIYGYTF. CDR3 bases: TGTGCCAGCAGTTTGACAGGAGCTATCTATGGCTACACCTTC.

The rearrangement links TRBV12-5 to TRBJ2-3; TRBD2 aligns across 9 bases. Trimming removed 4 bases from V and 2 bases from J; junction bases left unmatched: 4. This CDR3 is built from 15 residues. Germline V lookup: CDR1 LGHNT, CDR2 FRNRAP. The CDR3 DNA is TGTGCTAGTGGTTCCGGACTAGCGCACACAGATACGCAGTATTTT. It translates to CASGSGLAHTDTQYF.

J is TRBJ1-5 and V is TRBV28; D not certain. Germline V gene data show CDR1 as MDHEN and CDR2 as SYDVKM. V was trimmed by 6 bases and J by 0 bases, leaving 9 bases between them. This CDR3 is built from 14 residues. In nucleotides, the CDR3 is TGTGCCAGCAGGTCGGGATTTAGCAATCAGCCCCAGCATTTT. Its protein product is CASRSGFSNQPQHF.

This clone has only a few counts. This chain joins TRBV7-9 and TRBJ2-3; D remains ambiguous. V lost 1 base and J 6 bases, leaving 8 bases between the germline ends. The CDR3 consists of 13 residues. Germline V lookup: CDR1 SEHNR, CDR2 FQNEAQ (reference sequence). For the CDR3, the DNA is TGTGCCAGCAGCTTAGGGGTCAGGGATACGCAGTATTTT. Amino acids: CASSLGVRDTQYF.

The CDR3 sequence is CASSWDSVQYF. CDR3 in DNA: TGTGCCAGCAGTTGGGACAGCGTTCAGTACTTC. J is TRBJ2-4 and V is TRBV28; TRBD1 agrees at 7 bases. This CDR3 is built from 11 residues. V lost 4 bases to trimming and J lost 11 bases; unmatched junction nucleotides: 2. The germline V gene has CDR1 MDHEN and CDR2 SYDVKM. Full variable domain (missing parts from reference TRBV28 and TRBJ2-4): DVKVTQSSRYLVKRTGEKVFLECVQDMDHENMFWYRQDPGLGLRLIYFSYDVKMKEKGDIPEGYSVSREKKERFSLILESASTNQTSMYLCASSWDSVQYFGAGTRLSVL.

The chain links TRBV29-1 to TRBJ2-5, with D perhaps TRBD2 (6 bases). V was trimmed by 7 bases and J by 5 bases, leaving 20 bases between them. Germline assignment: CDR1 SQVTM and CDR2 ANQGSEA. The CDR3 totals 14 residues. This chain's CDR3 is CSAQSLLGGETQYF. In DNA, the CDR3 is TGCAGCGCCCAAAGTCTCCTCGGAGGGGAGACCCAGTACTTC.

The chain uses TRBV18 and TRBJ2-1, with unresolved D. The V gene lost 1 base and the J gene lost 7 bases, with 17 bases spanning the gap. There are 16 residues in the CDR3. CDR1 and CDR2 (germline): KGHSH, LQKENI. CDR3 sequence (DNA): TGTGCCAGCTCACCACTCCGAGACTCCCGCCTAAATGAGCAGTTCTTC. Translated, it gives CASSPLRDSRLNEQFF.

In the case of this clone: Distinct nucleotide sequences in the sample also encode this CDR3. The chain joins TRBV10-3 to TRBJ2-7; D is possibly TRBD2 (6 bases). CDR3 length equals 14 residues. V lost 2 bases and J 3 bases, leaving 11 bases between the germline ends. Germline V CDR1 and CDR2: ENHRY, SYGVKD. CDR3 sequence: CAISEGGGNYEQYF. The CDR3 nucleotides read TGTGCCATCAGTGAGGGAGGCGGGAACTACGAGCAGTACTTC.

The CDR3 sequence: CAWTRDRSSPNTGELFF. The CDR3 coding sequence is TGTGCCTGGACTAGGGACAGGTCATCTCCGAACACCGGGGAGCTGTTTTTT. The chain couples TRBV30 to TRBJ2-2, with 8 positions matching TRBD1. There are 17 residues in the CDR3. Germline trimming cut 4 bases from V and 0 bases from J; bases unmatched to any gene: 10. The germline V gene has CDR1 GTSNPN and CDR2 SVGIG (reference sequence). Drawing the rest from reference TRBV30 and TRBJ2-2, the complete variable domain is SQTIHQWPATLVQPVGSPLSLECTVEGTSNPNLYWYRQAAGRGLQLLFYSVGIGQISSEVPQNLSASRPQDRQFILSSKKLLLSDSGFYLCAWTRDRSSPNTGELFFGEGSRLTVL.

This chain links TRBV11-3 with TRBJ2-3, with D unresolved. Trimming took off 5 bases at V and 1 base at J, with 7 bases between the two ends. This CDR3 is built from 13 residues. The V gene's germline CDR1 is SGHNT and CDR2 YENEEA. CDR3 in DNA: TGTGCCAGCAGCATCACTGGCACAGATACGCAGTATTTT. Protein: CASSITGTDTQYF.

The CDR3 nucleotides read TGTGCCAGCAGTGATCTTTCCCTCGGGCAGCCCCAGCATTTT. Translated, it gives CASSDLSLGQPQHF. The chain uses TRBV2 and TRBJ1-5, with unresolved D. The CDR3 is 14 residues long. CDR1 is SNHLY, CDR2 FYNNEI, per germline. V lost 3 bases and J 7 bases, leaving 13 bases between the germline ends.

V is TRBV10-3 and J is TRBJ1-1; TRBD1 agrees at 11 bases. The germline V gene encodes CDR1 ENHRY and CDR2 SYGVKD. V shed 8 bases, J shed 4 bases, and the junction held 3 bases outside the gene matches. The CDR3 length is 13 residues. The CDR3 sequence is CAILGTGGTEAFF. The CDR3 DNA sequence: TGTGCCATCCTAGGGACAGGGGGCACTGAAGCTTTCTTT.

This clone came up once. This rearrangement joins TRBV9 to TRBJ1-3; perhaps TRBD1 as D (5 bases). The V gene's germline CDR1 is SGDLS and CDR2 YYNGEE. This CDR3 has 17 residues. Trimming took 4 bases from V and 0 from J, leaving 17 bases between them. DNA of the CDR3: TGTGCCAGCAGCTCAACCTCAGACAGCCTCTCTGGAAACACCATATATTTT. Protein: CASSSTSDSLSGNTIYF.

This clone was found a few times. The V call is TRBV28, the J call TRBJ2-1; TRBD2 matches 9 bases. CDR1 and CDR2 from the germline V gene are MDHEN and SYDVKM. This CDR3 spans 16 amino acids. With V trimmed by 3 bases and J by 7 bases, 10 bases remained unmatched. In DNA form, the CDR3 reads TGTGCCAGCAGTTTGCGAGCGGGAGGTGGCTGGAATGAGCAGTTCTTC. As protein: CASSLRAGGGWNEQFF.

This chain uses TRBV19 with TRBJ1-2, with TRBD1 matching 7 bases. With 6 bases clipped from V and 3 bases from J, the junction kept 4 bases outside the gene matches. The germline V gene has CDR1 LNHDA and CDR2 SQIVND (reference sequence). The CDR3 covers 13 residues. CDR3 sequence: CASRVGQHYGYTF. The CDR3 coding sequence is TGTGCCAGTAGGGTGGGACAGCACTATGGCTACACCTTC.

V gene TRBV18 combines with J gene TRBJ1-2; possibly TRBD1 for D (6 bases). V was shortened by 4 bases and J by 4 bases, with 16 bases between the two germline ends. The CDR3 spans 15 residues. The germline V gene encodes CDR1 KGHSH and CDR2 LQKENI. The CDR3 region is CASSLTQGVGYGYTF. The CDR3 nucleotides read TGTGCCAGCTCACTAACACAGGGTGTTGGCTATGGCTACACCTTC.

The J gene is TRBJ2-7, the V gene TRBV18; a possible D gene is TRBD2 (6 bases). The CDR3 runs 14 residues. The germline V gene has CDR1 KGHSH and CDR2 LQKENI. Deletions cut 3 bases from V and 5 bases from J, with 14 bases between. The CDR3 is CASSPGTGEDEQYF. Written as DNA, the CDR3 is TGTGCCAGCTCACCTGGGACGGGGGAGGACGAGCAGTACTTC. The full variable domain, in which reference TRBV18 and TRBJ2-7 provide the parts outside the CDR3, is NAGVMQNPRHLVRRRGQEARLRCSPMKGHSHVYWYRQLPEEGLKFMVYLQKENIIDESGMPKERFSAEFPKEGPSILRIQQVVRGDSAAYFCASSPGTGEDEQYFGPGTRLTVT.

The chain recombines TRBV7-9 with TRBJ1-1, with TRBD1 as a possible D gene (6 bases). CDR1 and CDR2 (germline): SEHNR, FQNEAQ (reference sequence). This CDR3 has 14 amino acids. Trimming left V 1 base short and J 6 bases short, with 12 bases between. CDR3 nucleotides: TGTGCCAGCAGCTTAGTGGGTGGACAGCCTGAAGCTTTCTTT. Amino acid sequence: CASSLVGGQPEAFF.

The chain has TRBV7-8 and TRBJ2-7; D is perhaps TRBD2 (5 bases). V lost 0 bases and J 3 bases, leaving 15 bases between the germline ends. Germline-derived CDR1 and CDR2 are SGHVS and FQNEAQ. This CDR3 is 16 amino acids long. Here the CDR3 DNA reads TGTGCCAGCAGCTTAGCCGATGCAGAGGGCATCTACGAGCAGTACTTC. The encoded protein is CASSLADAEGIYEQYF.

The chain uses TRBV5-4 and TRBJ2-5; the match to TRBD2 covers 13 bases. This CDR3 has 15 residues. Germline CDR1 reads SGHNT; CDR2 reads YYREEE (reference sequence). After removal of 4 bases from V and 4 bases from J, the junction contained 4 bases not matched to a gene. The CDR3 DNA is TGTGCCAGCAGCCTCACTAGCGGGAGGGGAGAGACCCAGTACTTC. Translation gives CASSLTSGRGETQYF.

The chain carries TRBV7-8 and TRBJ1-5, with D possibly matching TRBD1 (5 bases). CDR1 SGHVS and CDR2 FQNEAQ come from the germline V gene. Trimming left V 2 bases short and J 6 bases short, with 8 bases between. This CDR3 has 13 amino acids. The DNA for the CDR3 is TGTGCCAGCAGCTTACAGGGCACTCAGCCCCAGCATTTT. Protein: CASSLQGTQPQHF.